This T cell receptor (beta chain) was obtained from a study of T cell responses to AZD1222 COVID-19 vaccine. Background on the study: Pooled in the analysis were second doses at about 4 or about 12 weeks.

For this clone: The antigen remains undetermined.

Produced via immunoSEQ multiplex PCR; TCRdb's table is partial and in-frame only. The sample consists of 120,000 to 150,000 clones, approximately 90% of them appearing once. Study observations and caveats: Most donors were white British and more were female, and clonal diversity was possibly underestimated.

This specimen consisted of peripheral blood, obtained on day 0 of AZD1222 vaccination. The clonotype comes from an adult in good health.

CDR3 nucleotide sequence: TGCGCCAGCAGCCAGAGACTAGCGGGAGTTCGTACCGGGGAGCTGTTTTTT. Translation: CASSQRLAGVRTGELFF. The chain employs TRBV4-3 and TRBJ2-2; the match to TRBD2 covers 12 bases. V shed 3 bases, J shed 5 bases, and the junction held 7 bases outside the gene matches. The CDR3 covers 17 residues. From germline, CDR1 is LGHNA and CDR2 YSLEER.